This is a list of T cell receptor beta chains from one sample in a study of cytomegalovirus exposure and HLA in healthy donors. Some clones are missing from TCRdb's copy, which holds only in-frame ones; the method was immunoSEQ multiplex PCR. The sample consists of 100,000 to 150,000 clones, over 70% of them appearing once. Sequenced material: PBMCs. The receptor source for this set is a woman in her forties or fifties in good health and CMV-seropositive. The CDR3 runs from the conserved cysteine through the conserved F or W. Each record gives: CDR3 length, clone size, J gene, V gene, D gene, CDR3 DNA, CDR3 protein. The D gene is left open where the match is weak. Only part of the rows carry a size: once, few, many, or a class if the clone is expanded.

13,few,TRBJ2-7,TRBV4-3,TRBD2,TGCGCCAGCAGCCCACGGGGGGACTACGAGCAGTACTTC,CASSPRGDYEQYF
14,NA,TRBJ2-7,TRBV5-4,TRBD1,TGTGCCAGCAGCTGGGGACAGGGGGCGGACGAGCAGTACTTC,CASSWGQGADEQYF
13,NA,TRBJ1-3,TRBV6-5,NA,TGTGCCAGCAGTTACAGGGGTGGAAACACCATATATTTT,CASSYRGGNTIYF
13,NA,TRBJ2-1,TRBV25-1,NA,TGTGCCAGCAGTGCCGGACTACTCAATGAGCAGTTCTTC,CASSAGLLNEQFF
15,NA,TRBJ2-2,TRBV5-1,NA,TGCGCCAGCAGCTTGGGAGGGAAGAACACCGGGGAGCTGTTTTTT,CASSLGGKNTGELFF
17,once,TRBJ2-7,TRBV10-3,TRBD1,TGTGCCATCAGTGTTGCCCTGACAGGGGCGAACTCCTACGAGCAGTACTTC,CAISVALTGANSYEQYF
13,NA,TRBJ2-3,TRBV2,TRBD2,TGTGCCAGCATATCGGGGGGGCTAGGTACGCAGTATTTT,CASISGGLGTQYF
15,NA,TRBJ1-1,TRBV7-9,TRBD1,TGTGCCAGCAGCTTCCCGGGACAGGGGGCCACTGAAGCTTTCTTT,CASSFPGQGATEAFF
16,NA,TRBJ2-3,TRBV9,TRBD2,TGTGCCAGCAGCGTAAGAGCGGGAGATCAGACAGATACGCAGTATTTT,CASSVRAGDQTDTQYF
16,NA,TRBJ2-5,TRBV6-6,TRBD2,TGTGCCAGCAGTTACAGGTCTAGCGGGAGTCGGGGGACCCAGTACTTC,CASSYRSSGSRGTQYF
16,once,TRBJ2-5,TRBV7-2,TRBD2,TGTGCCAGCAGCTTAGCGAGAGCTAGCGGTGGAGAGACCCAGTACTTC,CASSLARASGGETQYF
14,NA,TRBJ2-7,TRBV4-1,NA,TGCGCCAGCAGCCAAGATGTAGTCTCCTACGAGCAGTACTTC,CASSQDVVSYEQYF
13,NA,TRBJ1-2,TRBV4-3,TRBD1,TGCGCCAGCAGCCAAGAACAGGGGGTTGGGTTGTCCTTC,CASSQEQGVGLSF
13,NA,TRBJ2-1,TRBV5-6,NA,TGTGCCAGCAGCTTGGGCCCCCAGGGTGAGCAGTTCTTC,CASSLGPQGEQFF
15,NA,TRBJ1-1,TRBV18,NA,TGTGCCAGCTCCCCGGGCGCACAGGGTCGGACTGAAGCTTTCTTT,CASSPGAQGRTEAFF
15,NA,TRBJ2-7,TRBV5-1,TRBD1,TGCGCCAGCAGCTTGGATAGGACAGGGTTCTTCGAGCAGTACTTC,CASSLDRTGFFEQYF
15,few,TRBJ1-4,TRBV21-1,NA,TGTGCCAGCAGCAAAGCTAAGGAGGGAAGCGAAAAACTGTTTTTT,CASSKAKEGSEKLFF
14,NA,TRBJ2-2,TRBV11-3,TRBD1,TGTGCCAGCAGCTTACAAACAGGGGTCGGGGAGCTGTTTTTT,CASSLQTGVGELFF